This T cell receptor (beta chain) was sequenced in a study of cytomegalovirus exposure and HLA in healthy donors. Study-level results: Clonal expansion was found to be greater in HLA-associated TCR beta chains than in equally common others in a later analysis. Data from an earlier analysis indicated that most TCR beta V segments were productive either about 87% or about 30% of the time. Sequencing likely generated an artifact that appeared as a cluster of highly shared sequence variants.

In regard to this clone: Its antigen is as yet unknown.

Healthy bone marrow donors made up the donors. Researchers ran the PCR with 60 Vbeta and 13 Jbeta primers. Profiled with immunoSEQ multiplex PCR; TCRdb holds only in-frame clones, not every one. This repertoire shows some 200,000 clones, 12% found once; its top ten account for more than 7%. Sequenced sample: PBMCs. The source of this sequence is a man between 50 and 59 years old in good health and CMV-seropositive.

The CDR3 sequence: CASSYSYEGTEAFF. In DNA form, the CDR3 reads TGTGCCAGCAGTTACAGTTACGAGGGCACTGAAGCTTTCTTT. The chain is built from TRBV6-6 and TRBJ1-1; D is ambiguous. The germline V and J ends were trimmed by 2 bases and 4 bases, with 11 bases remaining between them. Germline loops: CDR1 MNHNY, CDR2 SVGAGI (reference sequence). The CDR3 sequence is 14 residues long.